Given below is one T cell receptor (beta chain) in context. Its antigen is unknown. This sample is part of a study of T-cell reconstitution after alpha-beta-depleted transplantation in children. Per the germline V gene, CDR1 is KGHSH and CDR2 is LQKENI. CDR3 length equals 15 residues. The J segment lost 6 bases and the V segment lost 1 base, leaving 4 bases of the junction unmatched. Unique molecular identifiers were incorporated when the TCRbeta library was constructed. MiXCR was run by TCRdb on the PCR reads, yielding one entry per CDR3 protein. This table has approximately 650,000 distinct CDR3 sequences, around 13% appearing once. The study's findings and limits: About two months after transplant, alpha-beta T cells reportedly came from several hundred expanded graft clones. T cells produced anew were the main source of T-cell counts and diversity one year after transplant.

The sample consisted of PBMCs, taken before TCRalphabeta/CD19-depleted stem cell transplant. The receptor was derived from a girl aged 2 to 9 with congenital amegakaryocytic thrombocytopenia, due to receive a stem cell transplant. V and J are TRBV18 and TRBJ2-1; the match to TRBD2 covers 9 bases. The CDR3 region has the DNA TGTGCCAGCTCACCACAGCGGGGGGTCGTCAATGAGCAGTTCTTC. Protein sequence: CASSPQRGVVNEQFF. Full variable domain (remainder filled in from reference TRBV18 and TRBJ2-1): NAGVMQNPRHLVRRRGQEARLRCSPMKGHSHVYWYRQLPEEGLKFMVYLQKENIIDESGMPKERFSAEFPKEGPSILRIQQVVRGDSAAYFCASSPQRGVVNEQFFGPGTRLTVL.